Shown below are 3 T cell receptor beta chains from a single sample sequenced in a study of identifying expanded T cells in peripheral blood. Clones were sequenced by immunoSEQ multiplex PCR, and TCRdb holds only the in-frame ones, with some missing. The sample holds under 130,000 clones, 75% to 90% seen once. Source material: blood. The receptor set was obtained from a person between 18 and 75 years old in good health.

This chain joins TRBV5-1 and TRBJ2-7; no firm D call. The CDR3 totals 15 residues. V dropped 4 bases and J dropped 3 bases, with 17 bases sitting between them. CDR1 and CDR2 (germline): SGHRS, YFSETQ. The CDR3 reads CASSDKSSFIYEQYF. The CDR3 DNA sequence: TGCGCCAGCAGCGATAAATCGAGCTTTATCTACGAGCAGTACTTC.

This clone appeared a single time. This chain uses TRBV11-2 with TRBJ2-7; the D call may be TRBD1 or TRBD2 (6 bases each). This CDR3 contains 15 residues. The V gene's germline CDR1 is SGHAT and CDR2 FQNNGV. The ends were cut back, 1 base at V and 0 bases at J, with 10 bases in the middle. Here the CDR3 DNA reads TGTGCCAGCAGCTTAGGCGGAGGGGGCTCCTACGAGCAGTACTTC. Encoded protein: CASSLGGGGSYEQYF. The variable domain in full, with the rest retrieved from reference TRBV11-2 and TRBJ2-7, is EAGVAQSPRYKIIEKRQSVAFWCNPISGHATLYWYQQILGQGPKLLIQFQNNGVVDDSQLPKDRFSAERLKGVDSTLKIQPAKLEDSAVYLCASSLGGGGSYEQYFGPGTRLTVT.

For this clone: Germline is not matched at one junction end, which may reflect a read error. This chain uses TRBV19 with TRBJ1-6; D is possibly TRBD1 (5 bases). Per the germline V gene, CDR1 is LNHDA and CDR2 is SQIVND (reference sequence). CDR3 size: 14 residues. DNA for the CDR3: TGTGCCAGTAGGTTTTTCAAACAGGACCCTTCTGCGAACTTT. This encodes CASRFFKQDPSANF. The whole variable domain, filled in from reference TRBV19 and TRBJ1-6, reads DGGITQSPKYLFRKEGQNVTLSCEQNLNHDAMYWYRQDPGQGLRLIYYSQIVNDFQKGDIAEGYSVSREKKESFPLTVTSAQKNPTAFYLCASRFFKQDPSANFGNGTRLTVT.